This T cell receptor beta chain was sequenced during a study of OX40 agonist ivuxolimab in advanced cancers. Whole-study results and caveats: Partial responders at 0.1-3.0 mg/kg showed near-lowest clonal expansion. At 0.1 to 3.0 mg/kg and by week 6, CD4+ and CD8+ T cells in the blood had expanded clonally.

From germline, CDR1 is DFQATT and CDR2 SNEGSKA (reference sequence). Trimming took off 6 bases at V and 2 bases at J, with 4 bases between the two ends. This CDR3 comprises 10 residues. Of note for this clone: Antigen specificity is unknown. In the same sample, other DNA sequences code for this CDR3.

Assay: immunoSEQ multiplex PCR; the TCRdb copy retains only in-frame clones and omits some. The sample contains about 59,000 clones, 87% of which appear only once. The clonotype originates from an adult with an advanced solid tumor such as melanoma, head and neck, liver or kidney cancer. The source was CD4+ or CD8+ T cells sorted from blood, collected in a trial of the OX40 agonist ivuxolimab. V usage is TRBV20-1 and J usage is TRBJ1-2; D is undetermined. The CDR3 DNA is TGCAGTGCGCACAACTATGGCTACACCTTC. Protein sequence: CSAHNYGYTF.